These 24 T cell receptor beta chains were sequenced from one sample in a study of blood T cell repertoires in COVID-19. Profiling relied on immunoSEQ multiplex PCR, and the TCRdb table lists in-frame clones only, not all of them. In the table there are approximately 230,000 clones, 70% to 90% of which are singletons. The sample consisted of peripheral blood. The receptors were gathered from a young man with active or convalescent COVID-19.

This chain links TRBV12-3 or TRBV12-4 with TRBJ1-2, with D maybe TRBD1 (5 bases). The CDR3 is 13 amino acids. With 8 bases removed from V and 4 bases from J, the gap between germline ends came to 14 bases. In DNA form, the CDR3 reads TGTGCCAGCTCTTACAGGAGGGCCTATGGCTACACCTTC. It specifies CASSYRRAYGYTF.

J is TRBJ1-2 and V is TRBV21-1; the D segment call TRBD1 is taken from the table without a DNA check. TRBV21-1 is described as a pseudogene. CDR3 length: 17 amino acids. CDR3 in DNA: TGTGCCAGCAGCTTCTCGTTACTTGGACAGGGGGCCTATGGCTACACCTTC. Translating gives CASSFSLLGQGAYGYTF.

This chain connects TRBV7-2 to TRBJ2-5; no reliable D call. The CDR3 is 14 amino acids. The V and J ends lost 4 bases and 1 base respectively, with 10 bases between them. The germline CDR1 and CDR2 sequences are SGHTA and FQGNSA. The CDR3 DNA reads TGTGCCAGCAGCTCCGGTCGGAGCCAAGAGACCCAGTACTTC. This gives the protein CASSSGRSQETQYF. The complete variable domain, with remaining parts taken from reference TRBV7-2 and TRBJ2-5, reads GAGVSQSPSNKVTEKGKDVELRCDPISGHTALYWYRQSLGQGLEFLIYFQGNSAPDKSGLPSDRFSAERTGGSVSTLTIQRTQQEDSAVYLCASSSGRSQETQYFGPGTRLLVL.

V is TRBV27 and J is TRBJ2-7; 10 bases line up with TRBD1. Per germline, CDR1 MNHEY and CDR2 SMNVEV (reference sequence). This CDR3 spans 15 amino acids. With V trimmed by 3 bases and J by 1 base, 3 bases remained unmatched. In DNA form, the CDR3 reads TGTGCCAGCAGTTTCGGACAGGGGGATTCCTACGAGCAGTACTTC. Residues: CASSFGQGDSYEQYF.

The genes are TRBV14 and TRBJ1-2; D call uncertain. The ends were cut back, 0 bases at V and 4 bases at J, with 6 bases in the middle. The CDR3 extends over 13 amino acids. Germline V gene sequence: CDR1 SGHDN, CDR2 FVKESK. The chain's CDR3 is CASSQERGYGYTF. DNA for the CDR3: TGTGCCAGCAGCCAAGAGCGGGGCTATGGCTACACCTTC.

The CDR3 nucleotides are TGTGCCAGCAGCCCGGGTATTAGCGGAGCTTCCTACGAGCAGTACTTC. It encodes CASSPGISGASYEQYF. The chain combines TRBV11-2 with TRBJ2-7; D is perhaps TRBD2 (6 bases). The CDR3 has 16 amino acids. CDR1 SGHAT and CDR2 FQNNGV come from the germline V gene. The germline V and J ends were trimmed by 5 bases and 1 base, with 18 bases remaining between them.

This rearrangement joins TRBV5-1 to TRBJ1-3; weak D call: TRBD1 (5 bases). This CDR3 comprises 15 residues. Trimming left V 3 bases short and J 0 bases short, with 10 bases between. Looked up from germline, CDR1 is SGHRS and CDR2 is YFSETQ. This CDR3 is CASSSDTGSGNTIYF. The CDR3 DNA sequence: TGCGCCAGCAGCTCGGACACTGGCTCTGGAAACACCATATATTTT.

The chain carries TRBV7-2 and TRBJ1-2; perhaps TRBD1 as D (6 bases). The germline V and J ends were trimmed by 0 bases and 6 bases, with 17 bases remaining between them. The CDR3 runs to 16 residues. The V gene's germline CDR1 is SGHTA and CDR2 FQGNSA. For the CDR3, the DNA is TGTGCCAGCAGCTTAGCAGTCCGGACAGCCTACGATGGCTACACCTTC. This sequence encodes CASSLAVRTAYDGYTF.

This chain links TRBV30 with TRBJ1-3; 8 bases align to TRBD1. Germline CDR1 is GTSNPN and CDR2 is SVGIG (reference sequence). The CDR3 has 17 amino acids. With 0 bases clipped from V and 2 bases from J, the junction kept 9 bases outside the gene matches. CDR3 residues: CAWSVGGTGLAGNTIYF. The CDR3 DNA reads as TGTGCCTGGAGTGTAGGGGGGACAGGCCTCGCTGGAAACACCATATATTTT.

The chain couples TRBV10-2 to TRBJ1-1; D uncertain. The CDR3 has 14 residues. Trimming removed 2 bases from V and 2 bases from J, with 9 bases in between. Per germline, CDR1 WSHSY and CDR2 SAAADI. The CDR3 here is CASSEPGKNTEAFF. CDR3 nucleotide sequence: TGCGCCAGCAGTGAGCCCGGGAAAAACACTGAAGCTTTCTTT.

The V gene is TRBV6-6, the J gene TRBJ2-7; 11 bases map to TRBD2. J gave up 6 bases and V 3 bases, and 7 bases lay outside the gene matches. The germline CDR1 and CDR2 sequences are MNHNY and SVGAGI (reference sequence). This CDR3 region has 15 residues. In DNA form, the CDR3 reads TGTGCCAGCAGTTATCCCCTAGCGGGAGGATCCGAGCAGTACTTC. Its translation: CASSYPLAGGSEQYF.

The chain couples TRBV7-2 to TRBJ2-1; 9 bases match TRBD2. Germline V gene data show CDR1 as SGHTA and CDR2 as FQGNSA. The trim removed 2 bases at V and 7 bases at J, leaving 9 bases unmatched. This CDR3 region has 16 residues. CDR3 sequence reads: CASSLRGREGRNEQFF. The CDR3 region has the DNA TGTGCCAGCAGCTTAAGAGGGCGGGAGGGCCGGAATGAGCAGTTCTTC.

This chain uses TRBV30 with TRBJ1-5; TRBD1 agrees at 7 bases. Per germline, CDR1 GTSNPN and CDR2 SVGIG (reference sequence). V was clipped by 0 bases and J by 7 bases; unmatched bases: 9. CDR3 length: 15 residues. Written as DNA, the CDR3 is TGTGCCTGGAGTGTACAGGGGAATTTGAGACAGCCCCAGCATTTT. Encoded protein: CAWSVQGNLRQPQHF. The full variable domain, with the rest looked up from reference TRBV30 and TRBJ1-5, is SQTIHQWPATLVQPVGSPLSLECTVEGTSNPNLYWYRQAAGRGLQLLFYSVGIGQISSEVPQNLSASRPQDRQFILSSKKLLLSDSGFYLCAWSVQGNLRQPQHFGDGTRLSIL.

CDR3 DNA: TGTGCCAGCAGCCTCTATGGGAACACTGAAGCTTTCTTT. It specifies CASSLYGNTEAFF. The chain combines TRBV7-8 with TRBJ1-1, with D unresolved. Looked up from germline, CDR1 is SGHVS and CDR2 is FQNEAQ. Trimming stripped 5 bases from V and 1 base from J, with 8 bases between. The CDR3 spans 13 residues.

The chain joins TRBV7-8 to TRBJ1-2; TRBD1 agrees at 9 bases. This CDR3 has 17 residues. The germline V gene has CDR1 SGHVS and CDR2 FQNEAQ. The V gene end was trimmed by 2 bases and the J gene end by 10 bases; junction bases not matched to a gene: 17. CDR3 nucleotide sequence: TGTGCCAGCAGCTTAATGGGTACAGGGGGCGCCGGGTTGGACTACACCTTC. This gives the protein CASSLMGTGGAGLDYTF.

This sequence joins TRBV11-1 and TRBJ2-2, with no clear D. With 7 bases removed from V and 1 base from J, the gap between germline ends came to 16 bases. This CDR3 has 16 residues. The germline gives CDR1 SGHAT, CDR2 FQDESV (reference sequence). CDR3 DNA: TGTGCCAGCACCCCTGTAAATTACAAGAACACCGGGGAGCTGTTTTTT. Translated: CASTPVNYKNTGELFF.

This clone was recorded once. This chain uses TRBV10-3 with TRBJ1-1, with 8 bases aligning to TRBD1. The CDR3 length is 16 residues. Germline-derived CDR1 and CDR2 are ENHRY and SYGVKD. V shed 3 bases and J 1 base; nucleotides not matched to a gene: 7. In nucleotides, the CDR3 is TGTGCCATCAGTGATCCGACAGGGGCGGGGAACACTGAAGCTTTCTTT. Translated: CAISDPTGAGNTEAFF.

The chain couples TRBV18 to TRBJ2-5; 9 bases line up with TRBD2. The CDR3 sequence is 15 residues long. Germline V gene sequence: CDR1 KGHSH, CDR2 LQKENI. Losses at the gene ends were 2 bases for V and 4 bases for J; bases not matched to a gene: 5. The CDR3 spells CASSPRTSELETQYF. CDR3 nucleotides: TGTGCCAGCTCACCAAGGACTAGCGAGTTAGAGACCCAGTACTTC.

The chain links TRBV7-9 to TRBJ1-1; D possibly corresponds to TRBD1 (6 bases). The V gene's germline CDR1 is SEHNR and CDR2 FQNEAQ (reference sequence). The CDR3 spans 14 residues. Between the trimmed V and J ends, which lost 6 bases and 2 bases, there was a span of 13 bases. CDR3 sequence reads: CASRAGTTNTEAFF. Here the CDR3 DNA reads TGTGCCAGCAGGGCCGGGACAACCAACACTGAAGCTTTCTTT.

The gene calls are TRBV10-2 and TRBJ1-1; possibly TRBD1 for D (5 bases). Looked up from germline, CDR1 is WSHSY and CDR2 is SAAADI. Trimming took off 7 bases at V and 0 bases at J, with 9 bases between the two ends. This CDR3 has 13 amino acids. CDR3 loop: CASKTVLNTEAFF. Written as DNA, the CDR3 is TGCGCCAGCAAGACAGTTCTGAACACTGAAGCTTTCTTT.

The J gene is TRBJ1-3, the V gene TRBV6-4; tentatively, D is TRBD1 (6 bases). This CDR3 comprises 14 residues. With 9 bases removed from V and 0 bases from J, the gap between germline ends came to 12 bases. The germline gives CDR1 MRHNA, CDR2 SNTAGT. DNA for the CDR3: TGTGCCAGTATGACAGGATGCTCTGGAAACACCATATATTTT. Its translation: CASMTGCSGNTIYF.

The CDR3 spells CASTRRDYNTEAFF. In nucleotides, the CDR3 is TGTGCCAGCACCCGCCGCGACTATAACACTGAAGCTTTCTTT. The gene calls are TRBV5-4 and TRBJ1-1; D not resolved. The CDR3 loop spans 14 amino acids. Looked up from germline, CDR1 is SGHNT and CDR2 is YYREEE (reference sequence). With 6 bases removed from V and 2 bases from J, the gap between germline ends came to 14 bases.

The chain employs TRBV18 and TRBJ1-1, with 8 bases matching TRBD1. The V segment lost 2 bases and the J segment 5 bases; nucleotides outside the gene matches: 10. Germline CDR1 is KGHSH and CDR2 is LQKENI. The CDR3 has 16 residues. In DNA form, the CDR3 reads TGTGCCAGCTCACCAACGGACAGGGCGCGGGGTACTGAAGCTTTCTTT. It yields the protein CASSPTDRARGTEAFF.

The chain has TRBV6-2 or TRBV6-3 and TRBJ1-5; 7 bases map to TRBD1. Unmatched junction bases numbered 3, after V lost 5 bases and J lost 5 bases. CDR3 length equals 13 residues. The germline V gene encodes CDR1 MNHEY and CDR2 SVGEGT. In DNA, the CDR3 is TGTGCCAGCAGTACGGACAGGCATCAGCCCCAGCATTTT. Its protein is CASSTDRHQPQHF.